The following is a T cell receptor (beta chain) sequence with its context. The data stem from a study of blood T cell repertoires in COVID-19. Study details: The samples span acute and convalescent COVID-19 from the United States, Italy and Spain.

Researchers sorted participants into cohorts using their self-reported clinical history. Symptom resolution, clearance, or two negative PCRs marked the recovered donors of Cohort 3. Germline V CDR1 and CDR2: MRHNA, SNTAGT. The CDR3 runs 14 residues. J lost 16 bases, V lost 4 bases, and 11 bases had no gene match. As processed by the authors: Amplification of reference gene primers was used by the study to estimate nucleated cell counts. This table comes from immunoSEQ multiplex PCR, and its TCRdb copy is limited to in-frame clones, with some not included. V and J calls plus clone size are reproduced from that table; the DNA served to infer D and trimming. Of about 120,000 clones in the sample, 65% to 85% are singletons; the top ten hold 3.9%.

J is TRBJ1-6 and V is TRBV6-4; 9 nucleotides agree with TRBD1. The sample taken for sequencing was PBMCs or T cells enriched from blood (not recorded which). The sequence was collected from a woman in her 30s who had recovered from COVID-19. The CDR3 DNA sequence: TGTGCCAGCAGTGTGGGGACAGGGAGTAGCCTTCTCCACTTT. This gives the protein CASSVGTGSSLLHF.